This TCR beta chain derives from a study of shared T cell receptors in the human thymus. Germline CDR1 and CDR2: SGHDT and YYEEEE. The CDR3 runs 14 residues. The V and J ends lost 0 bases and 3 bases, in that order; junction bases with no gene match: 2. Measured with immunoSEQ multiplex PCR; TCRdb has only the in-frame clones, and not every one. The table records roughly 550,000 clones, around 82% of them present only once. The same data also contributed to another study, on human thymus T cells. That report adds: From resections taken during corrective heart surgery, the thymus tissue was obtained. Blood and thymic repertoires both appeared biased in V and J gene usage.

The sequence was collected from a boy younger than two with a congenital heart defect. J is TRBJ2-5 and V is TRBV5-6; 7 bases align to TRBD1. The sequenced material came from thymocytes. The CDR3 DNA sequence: TGTGCCAGCAGCTTGGGGACAGGAGAAGAGACCCAGTACTTC. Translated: CASSLGTGEETQYF.